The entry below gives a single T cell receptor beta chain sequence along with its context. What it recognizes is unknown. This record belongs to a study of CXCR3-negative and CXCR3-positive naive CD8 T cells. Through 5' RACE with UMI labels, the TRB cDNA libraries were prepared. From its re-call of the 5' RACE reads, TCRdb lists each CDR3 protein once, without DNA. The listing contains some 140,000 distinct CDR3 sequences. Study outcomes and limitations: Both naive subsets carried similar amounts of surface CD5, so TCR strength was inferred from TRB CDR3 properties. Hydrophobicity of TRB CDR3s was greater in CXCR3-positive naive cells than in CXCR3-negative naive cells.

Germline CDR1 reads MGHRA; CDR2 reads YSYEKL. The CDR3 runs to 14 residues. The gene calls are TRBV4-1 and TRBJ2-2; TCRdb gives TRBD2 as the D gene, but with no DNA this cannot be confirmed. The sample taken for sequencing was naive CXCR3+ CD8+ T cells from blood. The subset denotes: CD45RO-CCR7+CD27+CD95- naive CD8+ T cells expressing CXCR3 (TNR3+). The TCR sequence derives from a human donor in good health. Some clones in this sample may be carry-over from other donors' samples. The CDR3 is CASSPRTSTGELFF.